The present T cell receptor beta chain was sequenced within a study of Graves' ophthalmopathy and Graves' hyperthyroidism. RNA transcripts were the source from which TCR beta CDR3 regions were amplified. Second-round multiplex PCR came after first-round RT-PCR with HTBI primers. TCRdb reprocessed the multiplex PCR reads via MiXCR and lists one record per CDR3 protein. The table lists roughly 400,000 distinct CDR3 sequences, roughly 15% of them singletons. Germline trimming cut 5 bases from V and 5 bases from J; bases unmatched to any gene: 7. This CDR3 is 15 amino acids long. The receptor was isolated from a woman aged 18-29 years with stable Graves' hyperthyroidism. Sequences were obtained from peripheral blood. The chain joins TRBV12-3 or TRBV12-4 to TRBJ2-5; TRBD2 matches at 11 bases. Written as DNA, the CDR3 is TGTGCCAGCAGTCCAACAATAGCGGGGGGGGAGACCCAGTACTTC. It yields the protein CASSPTIAGGETQYF.